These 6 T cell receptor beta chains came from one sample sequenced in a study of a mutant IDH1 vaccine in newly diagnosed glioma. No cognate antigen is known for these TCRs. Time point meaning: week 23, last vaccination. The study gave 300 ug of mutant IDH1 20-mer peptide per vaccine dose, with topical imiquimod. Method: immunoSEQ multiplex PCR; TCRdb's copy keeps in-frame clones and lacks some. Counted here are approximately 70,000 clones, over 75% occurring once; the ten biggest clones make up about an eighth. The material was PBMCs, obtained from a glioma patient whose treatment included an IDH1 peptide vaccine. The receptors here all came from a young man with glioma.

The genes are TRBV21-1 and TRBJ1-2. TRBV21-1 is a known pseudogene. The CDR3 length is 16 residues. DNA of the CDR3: TGTGCCAGCAGCAAAGGGGTTAGACCGGAGGACTATGGCTACACCTTC. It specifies CASSKGVRPEDYGYTF.

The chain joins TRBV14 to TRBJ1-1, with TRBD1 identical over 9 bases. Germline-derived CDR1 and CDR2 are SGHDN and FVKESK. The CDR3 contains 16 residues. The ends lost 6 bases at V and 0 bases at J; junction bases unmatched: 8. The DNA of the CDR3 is TGTGCCAGCAGTCATTACAGGGGGCGCGTGAACACTGAAGCTTTCTTT. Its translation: CASSHYRGRVNTEAFF. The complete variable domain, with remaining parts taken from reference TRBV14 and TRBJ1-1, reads EAGVTQFPSHSVIEKGQTVTLRCDPISGHDNLYWYRRVMGKEIKFLLHFVKESKQDESGMPNNRFLAERTGGTYSTLKVQPAELEDSGVYFCASSHYRGRVNTEAFFGQGTRLTVV.

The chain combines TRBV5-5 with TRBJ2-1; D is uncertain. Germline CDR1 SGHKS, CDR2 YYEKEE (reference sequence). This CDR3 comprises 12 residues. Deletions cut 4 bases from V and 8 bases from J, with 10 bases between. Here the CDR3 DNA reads TGTGCCAGCAGCCCTCGCCTGGATGAGCAGTTCTTC. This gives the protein CASSPRLDEQFF.

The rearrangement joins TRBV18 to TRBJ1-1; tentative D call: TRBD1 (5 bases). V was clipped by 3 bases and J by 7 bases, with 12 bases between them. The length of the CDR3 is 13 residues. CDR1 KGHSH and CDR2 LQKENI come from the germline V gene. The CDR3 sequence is CASSPLGAGEAFF. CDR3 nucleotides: TGTGCCAGCTCACCTCTAGGGGCAGGTGAAGCTTTCTTT.

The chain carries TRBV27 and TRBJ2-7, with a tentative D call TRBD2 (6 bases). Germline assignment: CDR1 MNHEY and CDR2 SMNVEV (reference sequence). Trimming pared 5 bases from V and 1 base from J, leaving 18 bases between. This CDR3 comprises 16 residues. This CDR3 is CASSPRAGLPSYEQYF. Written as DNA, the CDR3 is TGTGCCAGCAGTCCTAGGGCGGGATTACCTTCCTACGAGCAGTACTTC.

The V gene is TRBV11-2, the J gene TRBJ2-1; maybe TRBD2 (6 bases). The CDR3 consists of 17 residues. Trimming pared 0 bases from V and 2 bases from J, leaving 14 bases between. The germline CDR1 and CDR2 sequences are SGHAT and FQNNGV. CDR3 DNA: TGTGCCAGCAGCTTAGATCCCTCCGGGACTCCCTACAATGAGCAGTTCTTC. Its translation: CASSLDPSGTPYNEQFF.